This T cell receptor (beta chain) comes out of a study of shared clonotypes between healthy human individuals. The CDR3 covers 17 residues. Per the germline V gene, CDR1 is SGHAT and CDR2 is FQDESV (reference sequence). V lost 5 bases, J lost 0 bases, and 14 bases lay in between. This table comes from immunoSEQ multiplex PCR, and its TCRdb copy is limited to in-frame clones, with some not included. Here the sample spans over 850,000 clones, about 80% being singletons. The chain combines TRBV11-1 with TRBJ2-6; D gene unclear. The sequence was collected from a man aged 18-30 years in good health. Some clones in this sample may be carry-over from other donors' samples. Sequenced input: memory CD4+ T cells from PBMCs. Regarding subset: CD45RA-negative fraction. CDR3 protein: CASSHYHPYSGANVLTF. CDR3 DNA sequence: TGTGCCAGCAGCCATTATCACCCATACTCTGGGGCCAACGTCCTGACTTTC.